These T cell receptor beta chains were read from a single sample in a study of CD8 T cells in Susac syndrome. TCRdb re-analysed the immunoSEQ multiplex PCR reads in MiXCR, keeping a single row per CDR3 protein. Among 150,000 to 200,000 distinct CDR3 sequences, approximately 95% were seen once, and the ten largest hold 0.16%. Sequencing was carried out using CD8+ T cells from PBMCs. These receptors were collected from a human donor with Susac syndrome. Both conserved end residues are part of each CDR3. Expanded clones get a size class; other rows say once, few or many, or leave the size out.

v_call clone_size cdr3_aa
TRBV29-1 NA CSVEVSRGGYNEQFF
TRBV13 NA CASSSAADRGNTGELFF
TRBV20-1 NA CSAAKIQGWADTQYF
TRBV21-1 NA CASKGLGIGPQHF
TRBV30 NA CAWSVLWGTEAFF
TRBV3-1 NA CASSQEGVESGETQYF
TRBV13 NA CASSLRGHTEAFF
TRBV30 NA CAWGQVSTDTQYF
TRBV5-4 NA CASSLAGIYEQYF
TRBV3-1 NA CASSQAGTGGRTEAFF
TRBV9 NA CASSVGPDSYEQYF
TRBV20-1 NA CSASGGAFYEQYF
TRBV28 NA CASGDQTDTQYF
TRBV7-8 NA CASSLSGPTSNQPQHF
TRBV25-1 NA CASSETGQEQYF
TRBV4-1 NA CASSQFPETKNIQYF
TRBV27 NA CASSTGQGEAFF
TRBV20-1 NA CSEEGLAGSYEQYF
TRBV3-1 NA CASSQDTLAGNEQFF
TRBV18 NA CASSPSGSAYEQYF
TRBV28 NA CASLGLAELSYEQYF
TRBV9 NA CASSVAGANNEQFF
TRBV12-5 once CASGLGQGGETQYF
TRBV5-6 NA CASMVSNTEAFF
TRBV2 NA CASSGAGQSMGETQYF
TRBV9 NA CASSVAGGPPTGELFF
TRBV20-1 NA CSSGTGVRYGYTF
TRBV2 once CASKEDSGTGEAFF
TRBV9 NA CASSVADSYNEQFF
TRBV25-1 NA CASEMTGSPFSPLHF
TRBV28 NA CASSFLGQGGKETQYF
TRBV19 NA CASSRQGGEQYF
TRBV15 NA CATSDISSLGSYEQYF
TRBV5-6 once CASSQTGHYGYTF
TRBV7-3 NA CASSEESITDTQYF
TRBV7-6 NA CASSFQGGEAFF
TRBV9 once CASGVRNTGELFF
TRBV12-3/TRBV12-4 NA CASSLVGVHQPQHF
TRBV6-5 NA CASKADRDLNQPQHF
TRBV4-1 NA CASSPSGRAGETQYF
TRBV12-3/TRBV12-4 NA CASSLGRQGGTYEQYF